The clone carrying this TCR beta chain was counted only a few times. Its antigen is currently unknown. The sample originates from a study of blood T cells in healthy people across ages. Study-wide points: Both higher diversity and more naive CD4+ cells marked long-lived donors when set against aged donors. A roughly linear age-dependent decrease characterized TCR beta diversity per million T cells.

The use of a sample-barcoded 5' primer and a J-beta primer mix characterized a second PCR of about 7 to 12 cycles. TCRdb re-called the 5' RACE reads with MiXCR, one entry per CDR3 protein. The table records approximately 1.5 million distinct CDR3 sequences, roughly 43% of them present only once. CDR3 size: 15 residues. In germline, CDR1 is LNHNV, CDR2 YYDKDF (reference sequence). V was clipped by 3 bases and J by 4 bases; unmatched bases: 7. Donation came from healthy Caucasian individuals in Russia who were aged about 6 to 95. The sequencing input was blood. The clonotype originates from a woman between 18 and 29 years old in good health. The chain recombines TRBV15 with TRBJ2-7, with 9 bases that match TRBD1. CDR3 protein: CATSRNRDRAYEQYF. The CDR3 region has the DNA TGTGCCACCAGCAGGAACCGGGACAGGGCATACGAGCAGTACTTC.